The 4 T cell receptor beta chains listed next were all sequenced from one sample in a study of cytomegalovirus exposure and HLA in healthy donors. A multiplex PCR was run with 60 Vbeta primers and 13 Jbeta primers. Repertoires were generated with immunoSEQ multiplex PCR, while TCRdb's copy carries only in-frame clones and drops some. This repertoire shows 200,000 to 250,000 clones, over 75% found once; its top ten account for about 0.45%. Sequenced: PBMCs. These receptors were collected from a boy aged 5-17 years in good health and CMV-seronegative.

A few counts support this clone. The chain carries TRBV7-2 and TRBJ2-7, with TRBD2 matching over 9 bases. The length of the CDR3 is 13 residues. V was clipped by 3 bases and J by 4 bases; unmatched bases: 1. From germline, CDR1 is SGHTA and CDR2 FQGNSA. DNA for the CDR3: TGTGCCAGCAGCTTGCGGGGGGGGTACGAGCAGTACTTC. Translating it yields CASSLRGGYEQYF.

The chain carries TRBV2 and TRBJ1-2, with TRBD1 identical over 10 bases. The CDR3 totals 14 residues. Germline V gives CDR1 SNHLY, CDR2 FYNNEI. Trimming at V came to 6 bases and at J to 4 bases, leaving 5 bases not matched to a gene. CDR3 bases: TGTGCCAGCAGGCGGACAGGGGGGATCTATGGCTACACCTTC. Its translation is CASRRTGGIYGYTF.

The rearrangement uses TRBV27 and TRBJ2-7; 12 positions match TRBD2. This CDR3 is 15 amino acids long. With V trimmed by 5 bases and J by 5 bases, 7 bases remained unmatched. The V gene's germline CDR1 is MNHEY and CDR2 SMNVEV (reference sequence). Written as DNA, the CDR3 is TGTGCCAGCAGTGCGTACCGACTAGCGGGGGACGAGCAGTACTTC. Protein sequence: CASSAYRLAGDEQYF.

This clone was seen once. The chain has TRBV18 and TRBJ1-4; D uncertain. The germline V gene encodes CDR1 KGHSH and CDR2 LQKENI. Trimming took off 1 base at V and 8 bases at J, with 5 bases between the two ends. The CDR3 has 12 amino acids. The CDR3 region is CASSPLGEKLFF. The DNA for the CDR3 is TGTGCCAGCTCACCACTGGGCGAAAAACTGTTTTTT.